A selection of T cell receptor beta chains follows, all from one sample in a study of blood T cell repertoires in COVID-19. TCRdb keeps only in-frame clones here, not all; method: immunoSEQ multiplex PCR. There are a few hundred thousand clones in the sample; less than 85% occur only once, and 3% to 4% lies in the top ten. Sequences were obtained from peripheral blood. The origin of the receptors is a woman over 75 with acute or convalescent COVID-19. Each CDR3 is given with its conserved first and last residue. A D gene is named only where the DNA matches it firmly. The size field is filled for only some rows; it gives once, few, many or a size class.

size	V	J	D	length	DNA	CDR3
few	TRBV10-3	TRBJ2-2	TRBD2	16	TGTGCCATCAGTGAACCCGGGACTAGCGGAACCGGGGAGCTGTTTTTT	CAISEPGTSGTGELFF
-	TRBV10-3	TRBJ1-4	TRBD1	14	TGTGCCATCAGGGCACAGGGGGCGCGTGAAAAACTGTTTTTT	CAIRAQGAREKLFF
once	TRBV11-3	TRBJ2-1	TRBD1	14	TGTGCCAGCAGCTTAGAGGCAGGGGGCAATGAGCAGTTCTTC	CASSLEAGGNEQFF
once	TRBV7-3	TRBJ2-3	-	14	TGTGCCAGCAGCTTAGGGCTTGGTGACGGTACGCAGTATTTT	CASSLGLGDGTQYF
-	TRBV5-1	TRBJ1-6	-	13	TGCGCCAGCAGCCCCTCCGACAGGCAGCCCCTCCACTTT	CASSPSDRQPLHF
few	TRBV19	TRBJ1-2	-	11	TGTGCCAGTAGTATAGCAGGTGGCTACACCTTC	CASSIAGGYTF
-	TRBV7-2	TRBJ2-7	-	15	TGTGCCAGCAGCTTAGCGGCTAAAGGGACAACCGAGCAGTACTTC	CASSLAAKGTTEQYF
few	TRBV4-3	TRBJ2-1	-	15	TGCGCCAGCAGCCAAGTGGGGGGCTCCTACAATGAGCAGTTCTTC	CASSQVGGSYNEQFF
-	TRBV28	TRBJ2-4	TRBD1	12	TGTGCCAGCAGTCACCGGGACAGTAGTCGGTACTTC	CASSHRDSSRYF
-	TRBV28	TRBJ1-3	-	12	TGTGCCAGCAGTTCCCAAGGAAACACCATATATTTT	CASSSQGNTIYF
-	TRBV5-1	TRBJ2-3	-	13	TGCGCCAGCAGCCCTCAGGGCACAGATACGCAGTATTTT	CASSPQGTDTQYF
few	TRBV15	TRBJ1-2	TRBD1	16	TGTGCCACCAGCCGCGAGGCAGGGACAGCTAACTATGGCTACACCTTC	CATSREAGTANYGYTF
-	TRBV5-1	TRBJ2-1	-	14	TGCGCCAGCAGCCCCGGAGGGGGGGCCTATGAGCAGTTCTTC	CASSPGGGAYEQFF
-	TRBV5-1	TRBJ2-7	-	13	TGCGCCAGCAGCATAAGACAGGATTACGAGCAGTACTTC	CASSIRQDYEQYF
-	TRBV5-4	TRBJ1-2	TRBD1	16	TGTGCCAGCAGCTTGCCGGGACAGGGGGCAAACTATGGCTACACCTTC	CASSLPGQGANYGYTF
few	TRBV2	TRBJ1-4	TRBD1	14	TGTGCCAGCAGGGAGGGACAGGGGGTTCGAAAACTGTTTTTT	CASREGQGVRKLFF
-	TRBV7-6	TRBJ2-5	-	13	TGTGCCAGCAGCTTAGACCGTAGAGAGACCCAGTACTTC	CASSLDRRETQYF
-	TRBV10-3	TRBJ2-1	-	12	TGTGCCATCAGCCTGACAGTAAGTGAGCAGTTCTTC	CAISLTVSEQFF
many	TRBV15	TRBJ2-3	-	17	TGTGCCACCAGGAAAAGCAGGGGAATTCTCTCCACAGATACGCAGTATTTT	CATRKSRGILSTDTQYF
-	TRBV6-5	TRBJ1-4	-	14	TGTGCCAGCAGGCGGACTGGTAAAAATGAAAAACTGTTTTTT	CASRRTGKNEKLFF
-	TRBV6-5	TRBJ1-2	TRBD1	14	TGTGCCAGCAGTCCCGCGACAGGGGCCTATGGCTACACCTTC	CASSPATGAYGYTF
-	TRBV18	TRBJ1-1	TRBD1	17	TGTGCCAGTACCCAAACGGGACAGGGTATAAGGAACACTGAAGCTTTCTTT	CASTQTGQGIRNTEAFF
-	TRBV7-7	TRBJ2-2	TRBD1	16	TGTGCTAGCAGCTTAGGGACAGGGGGCCGCACCGGGGAGCTGTTTTTT	CASSLGTGGRTGELFF
-	TRBV4-1	TRBJ2-7	TRBD2	18	TGCGCCAGCAGCCAAGATGGCGCTAGCGGGGGCCTTTCCTACGAGCAGTACTTC	CASSQDGASGGLSYEQYF
once	TRBV4-1	TRBJ1-1	-	15	TGCGCCAGCAGCCAAGAAAGGGTTAGGGGCACTGAAGCTTTCTTT	CASSQERVRGTEAFF
few	TRBV30	TRBJ1-6	-	14	TGTGCCTGGAGTGTCGGACAGTCCCGGCCACCCCTCCACTTT	CAWSVGQSRPPLHF
few	TRBV4-3	TRBJ2-1	TRBD2	15	TGCGCCAGCAGCCCCTTGGCGGGGGGCGAGAATGAGCAGTTCTTC	CASSPLAGGENEQFF
-	TRBV29-1	TRBJ1-1	-	11	TGCAGCGGGGGAAGCGACACTGAAGCTTTCTTT	CSGGSDTEAFF
-	TRBV11-2	TRBJ2-1	-	16	TGTGCCAGCAGCTTAGTTCCTGGACTATTCTACAATGAGCAGTTCTTC	CASSLVPGLFYNEQFF
-	TRBV27	TRBJ1-5	-	15	TGTGCCAGCAGTTTGTCGGGAGATAGCAATCAGCCCCAGCATTTT	CASSLSGDSNQPQHF
-	TRBV27	TRBJ1-1	-	15	TGTGCCAGCAGTTTGGACCGCCGGGGAAGCACTGAAGCTTTCTTT	CASSLDRRGSTEAFF
-	TRBV18	TRBJ1-2	TRBD1	14	TGTGCCAGCTCACCATCCGGGACAGCCTATGGCTACACCTTC	CASSPSGTAYGYTF
-	TRBV11-2	TRBJ2-5	TRBD2	19	TGTGCCAGCAGCTTAGCTCCGAGCTATAGCGGGGGGACTCAAGAGACCCAGTACTTC	CASSLAPSYSGGTQETQYF
-	TRBV5-1	TRBJ2-7	TRBD2	16	TGCGCCAGCAGCTTGGACCCAGCGGGGGGCTCCTACGAGCAGTACTTC	CASSLDPAGGSYEQYF
-	TRBV7-2	TRBJ1-5	-	16	TGTGCCAGCAGCTTAGGCTCAGGAGGTAGCAATCAGCCCCAGCATTTT	CASSLGSGGSNQPQHF
-	TRBV3-1/TRBV3-2	TRBJ1-1	-	14	TGTGCCAGCAGCCAACAGAACCCGAACACTGAAGCTTTCTTT	CASSQQNPNTEAFF
few	TRBV6-5	TRBJ1-2	-	12	TGTGCCAGCAGTTCCCCCGGGGGTGGCTACACCTTC	CASSSPGGGYTF
-	TRBV9	TRBJ2-1	-	13	TGTGCCAGCAGCCCTGAGTCGGTAAATGAGCAGTTCTTC	CASSPESVNEQFF
-	TRBV9	TRBJ2-3	TRBD2	18	TGTGCCAGCAGCGTAACGACTAGCGGGGGAGGAACCACAGATACGCAGTATTTT	CASSVTTSGGGTTDTQYF
-	TRBV7-3	TRBJ1-6	TRBD1	15	TGTGCCAGCAGCTTAGACAGGGATGGGAATTCACCCCTCCACTTT	CASSLDRDGNSPLHF
-	TRBV15	TRBJ2-5	-	18	TGTGCCACCAGCAGAGACCCCCTGGGTATAGGGGCAGGGGAGACCCAGTACTTC	CATSRDPLGIGAGETQYF
-	TRBV6-5	TRBJ1-5	-	14	TGTGCCAGCAGTAACGCACAGGGCCATCAGCCCCAGCATTTT	CASSNAQGHQPQHF
-	TRBV7-2	TRBJ2-7	TRBD2	14	TGTGCCAGCAGCTTACAGCGGGGGATGTACGAGCAGTACTTC	CASSLQRGMYEQYF